This TCR beta chain was retrieved from a study of T cells expressing NK-cell markers. On the study more broadly: Seven of the eight sequenced donors were classified as HCMV-seropositive, and one was classified as seronegative.

The CDR3 totals 15 residues. CDR1 SGHRS and CDR2 YFSETQ come from the germline V gene. A note on this clonotype: The antigen remains unidentified.

TCRdb re-called the 5' RACE reads and shows each CDR3 protein once, DNA omitted. This sample's table reports some 600,000 distinct CDR3 sequences. Study results and limitations: Whether expanded NKG2C+ T cell clones were HCMV specific stayed uncertain.

The chain couples TRBV5-1 to TRBJ1-1; no DNA is available, so the TRBD1 call from TCRdb remains unchecked. The sequence was collected from a man aged 18 to 29 in good health. The sequenced sample consisted of blood T cells: a sorted CD56 or NKG2C T cell subset, CD4+ or CD8+ T cells, or bulk PBMC T cells (not recorded which). The CDR3 reads CASSLSPDTLTEAFF.